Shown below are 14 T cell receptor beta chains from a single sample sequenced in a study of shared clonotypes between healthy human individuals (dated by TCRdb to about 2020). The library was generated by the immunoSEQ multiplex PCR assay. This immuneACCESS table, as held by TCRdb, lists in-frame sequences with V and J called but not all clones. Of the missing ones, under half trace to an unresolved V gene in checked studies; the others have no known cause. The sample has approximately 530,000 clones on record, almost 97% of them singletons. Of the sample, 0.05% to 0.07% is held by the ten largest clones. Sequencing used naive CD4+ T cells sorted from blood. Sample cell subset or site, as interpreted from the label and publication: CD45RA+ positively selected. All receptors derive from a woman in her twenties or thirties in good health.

The chain's CDR3 is CAVTWTGDTGELFF. The CDR3 DNA reads as TGTGCCGTCACCTGGACAGGCGACACCGGGGAGCTGTTTTTT. The chain uses TRBV10-3 and TRBJ2-2; 7 bases match TRBD1. CDR1 and CDR2 from the germline V gene are ENHRY and SYGVKD. This CDR3 has 14 residues. The V gene end was trimmed by 11 bases and the J gene end by 3 bases; junction bases not matched to a gene: 9.

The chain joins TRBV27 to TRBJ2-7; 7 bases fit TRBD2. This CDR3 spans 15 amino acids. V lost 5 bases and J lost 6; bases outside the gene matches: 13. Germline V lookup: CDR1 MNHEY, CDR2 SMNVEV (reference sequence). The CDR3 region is CASSKWGEGWVEQYF. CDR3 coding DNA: TGTGCCAGCAGTAAGTGGGGGGAGGGCTGGGTCGAGCAGTACTTC.

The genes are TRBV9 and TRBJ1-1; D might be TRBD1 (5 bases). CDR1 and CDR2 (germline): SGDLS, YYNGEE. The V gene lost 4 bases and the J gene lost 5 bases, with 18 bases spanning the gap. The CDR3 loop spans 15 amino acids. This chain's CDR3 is CASSSREGAKTEAFF. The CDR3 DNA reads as TGTGCCAGCAGCTCCCGCGAAGGGGCTAAAACTGAAGCTTTCTTT.

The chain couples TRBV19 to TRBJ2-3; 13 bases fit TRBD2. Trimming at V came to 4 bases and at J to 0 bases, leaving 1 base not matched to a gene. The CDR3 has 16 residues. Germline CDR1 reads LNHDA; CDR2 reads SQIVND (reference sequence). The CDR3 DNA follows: TGTGCCAGTAGTACGGGACTAGCGGGGAGCACAGATACGCAGTATTTT. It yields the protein CASSTGLAGSTDTQYF.

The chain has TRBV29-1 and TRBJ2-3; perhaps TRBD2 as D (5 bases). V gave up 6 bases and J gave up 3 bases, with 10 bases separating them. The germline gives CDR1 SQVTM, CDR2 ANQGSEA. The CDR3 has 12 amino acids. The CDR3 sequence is CSVEEVTDTQYF. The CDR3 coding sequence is TGCAGCGTGGAGGAGGTAACAGATACGCAGTATTTT.

The CDR3 DNA is TGTGCCAGTAACGGACAAAACTATGGCTACACCTTC. The encoded protein is CASNGQNYGYTF. This chain links TRBV19 with TRBJ1-2; possible D gene TRBD1, 5 bases. Trimming removed 7 bases from V and 2 bases from J, with 8 bases in between. Germline V gives CDR1 LNHDA, CDR2 SQIVND (reference sequence). The CDR3 loop spans 12 amino acids.

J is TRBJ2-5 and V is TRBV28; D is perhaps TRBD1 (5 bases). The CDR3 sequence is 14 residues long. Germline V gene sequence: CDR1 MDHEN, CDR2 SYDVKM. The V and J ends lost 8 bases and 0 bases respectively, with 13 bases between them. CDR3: CASGWAGNQETQYF. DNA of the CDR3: TGTGCCAGCGGTTGGGCAGGGAACCAAGAGACCCAGTACTTC.

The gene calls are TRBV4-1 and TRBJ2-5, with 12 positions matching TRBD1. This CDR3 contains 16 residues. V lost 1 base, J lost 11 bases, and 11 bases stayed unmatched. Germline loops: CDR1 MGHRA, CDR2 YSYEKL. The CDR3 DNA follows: TGCGCCAGCAGCCAAGCCGCGGGACAGGGGGCGCGGGAGCAGTACTTC. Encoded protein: CASSQAAGQGAREQYF.

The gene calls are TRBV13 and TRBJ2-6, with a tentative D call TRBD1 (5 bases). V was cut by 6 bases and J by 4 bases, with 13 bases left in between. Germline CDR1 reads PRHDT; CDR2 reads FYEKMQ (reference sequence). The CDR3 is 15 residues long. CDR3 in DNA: TGTGCCAGCAGTTTGACAGCTCCCGGGGCCAACGTCCTGACTTTC. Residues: CASSLTAPGANVLTF. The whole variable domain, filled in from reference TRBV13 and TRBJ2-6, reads AAGVIQSPRHLIKEKRETATLKCYPIPRHDTVYWYQQGPGQDPQFLISFYEKMQSDKGSIPDRFSAQQFSDYHSELNMSSLELGDSALYFCASSLTAPGANVLTFGAGSRLTVL.

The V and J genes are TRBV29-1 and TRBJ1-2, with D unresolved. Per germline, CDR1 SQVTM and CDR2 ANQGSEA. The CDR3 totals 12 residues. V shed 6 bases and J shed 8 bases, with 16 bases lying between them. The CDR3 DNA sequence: TGCAGCGTCCTGACGCACGTTGAGGGCTACACCTTC. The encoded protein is CSVLTHVEGYTF.

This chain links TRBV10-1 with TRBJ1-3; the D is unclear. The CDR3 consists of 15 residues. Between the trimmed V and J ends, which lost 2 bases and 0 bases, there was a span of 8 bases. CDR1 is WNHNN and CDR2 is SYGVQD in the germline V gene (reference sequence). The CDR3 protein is CASSEGGSSGNTIYF. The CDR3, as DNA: TGCGCCAGCAGTGAGGGCGGGAGCTCTGGAAACACCATATATTTT.

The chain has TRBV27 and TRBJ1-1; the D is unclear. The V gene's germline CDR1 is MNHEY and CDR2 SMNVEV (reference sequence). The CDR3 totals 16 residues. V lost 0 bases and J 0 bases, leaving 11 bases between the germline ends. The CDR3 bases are TGTGCCAGCAGTTTATCTAGGAGGGCGATGAACACTGAAGCTTTCTTT. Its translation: CASSLSRRAMNTEAFF.

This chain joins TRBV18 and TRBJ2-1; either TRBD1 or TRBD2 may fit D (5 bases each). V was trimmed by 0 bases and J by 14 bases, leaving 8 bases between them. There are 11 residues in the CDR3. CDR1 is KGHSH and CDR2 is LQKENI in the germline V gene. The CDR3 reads CASSPPGTEFF. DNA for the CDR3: TGTGCCAGCTCACCACCGGGGACGGAGTTCTTC.

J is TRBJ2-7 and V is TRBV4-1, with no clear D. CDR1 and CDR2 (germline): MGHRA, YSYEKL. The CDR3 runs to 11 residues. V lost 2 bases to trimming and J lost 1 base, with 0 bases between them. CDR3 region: CASSQSYEQYF. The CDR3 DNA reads TGCGCCAGCAGCCAATCCTACGAGCAGTACTTC.